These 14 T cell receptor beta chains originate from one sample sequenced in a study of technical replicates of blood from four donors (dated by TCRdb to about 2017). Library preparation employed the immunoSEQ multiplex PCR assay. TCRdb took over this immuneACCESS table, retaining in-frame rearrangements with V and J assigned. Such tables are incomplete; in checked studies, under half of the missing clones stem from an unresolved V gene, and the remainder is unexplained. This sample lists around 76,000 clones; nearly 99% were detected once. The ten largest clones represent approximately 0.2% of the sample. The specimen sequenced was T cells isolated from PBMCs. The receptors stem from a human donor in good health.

DNA for the CDR3: TGTGCCAGCAGCCTCAGCGGTACCCCCCCTTACGAGCAGTACTTC. This encodes CASSLSGTPPYEQYF. The rearrangement links TRBV5-4 to TRBJ2-7, with a possible D match to TRBD2 (5 bases). Trimming stripped 4 bases from V and 4 bases from J, with 18 bases between. The CDR3 runs to 15 residues. Per germline, CDR1 SGHNT and CDR2 YYREEE (reference sequence).

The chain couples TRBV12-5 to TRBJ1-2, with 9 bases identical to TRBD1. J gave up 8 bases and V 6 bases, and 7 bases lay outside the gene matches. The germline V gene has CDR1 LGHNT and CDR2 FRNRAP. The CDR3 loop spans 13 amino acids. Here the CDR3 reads CASGPGQGSGYTF. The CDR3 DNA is TGTGCTAGTGGCCCCGGACAGGGGAGCGGCTACACCTTC.

The CDR3 here is CASTEDRGTYNEQFF. The CDR3 bases are TGTGCCAGCACTGAGGACAGGGGAACCTACAATGAGCAGTTCTTC. This rearrangement joins TRBV6-1 to TRBJ2-1, with 9 bases lining up with TRBD1. Germline lookup yields CDR1 MNHNS and CDR2 SASEGT. V dropped 7 bases and J dropped 2; count of bases not matched to a gene: 6. The CDR3 is 15 amino acids.

CDR3: CASRPGTGYVEQYF. As DNA, the CDR3 is TGTGCCAGCCGACCCGGGACAGGGTATGTCGAGCAGTACTTC. The chain is built from TRBV6-5 and TRBJ2-7, with 9 bases lining up with TRBD1. Germline CDR1 reads MNHEY; CDR2 reads SVGAGI. The CDR3 spans 14 residues. V shed 8 bases and J 6 bases; nucleotides not matched to a gene: 11.

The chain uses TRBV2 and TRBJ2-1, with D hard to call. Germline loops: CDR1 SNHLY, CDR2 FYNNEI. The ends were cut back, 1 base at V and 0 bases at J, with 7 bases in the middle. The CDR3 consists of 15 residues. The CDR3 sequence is CASSEDASSYNEQFF. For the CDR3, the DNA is TGTGCCAGCAGTGAAGACGCTAGCTCCTACAATGAGCAGTTCTTC.

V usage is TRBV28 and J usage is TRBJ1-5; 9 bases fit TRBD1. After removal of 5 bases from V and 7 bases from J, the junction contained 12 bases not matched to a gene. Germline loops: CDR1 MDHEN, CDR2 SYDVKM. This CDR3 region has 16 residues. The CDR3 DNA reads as TGTGCCAGCAGTAACTTATGGGACAGGGTCGGGCAGCCCCAGCATTTT. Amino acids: CASSNLWDRVGQPQHF.

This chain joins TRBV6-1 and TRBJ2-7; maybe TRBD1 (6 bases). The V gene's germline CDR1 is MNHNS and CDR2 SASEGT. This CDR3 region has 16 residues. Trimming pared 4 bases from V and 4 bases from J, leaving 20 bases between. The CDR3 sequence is CASSAPPDSLIYEQYF. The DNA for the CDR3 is TGTGCCAGCAGTGCCCCGCCGGACAGCCTGATATACGAGCAGTACTTC.

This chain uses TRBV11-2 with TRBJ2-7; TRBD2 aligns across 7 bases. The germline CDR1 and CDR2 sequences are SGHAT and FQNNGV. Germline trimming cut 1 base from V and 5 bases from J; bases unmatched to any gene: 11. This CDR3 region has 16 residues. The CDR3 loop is CASSLGEGGPGDEQYF. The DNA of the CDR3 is TGTGCCAGCAGCTTAGGGGAGGGAGGGCCTGGGGACGAGCAGTACTTC.

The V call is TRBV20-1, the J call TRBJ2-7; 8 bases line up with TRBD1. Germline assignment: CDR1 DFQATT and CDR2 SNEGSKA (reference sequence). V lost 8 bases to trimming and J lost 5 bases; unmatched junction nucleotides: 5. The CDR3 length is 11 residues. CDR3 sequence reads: CSPRQGNEQYF. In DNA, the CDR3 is TGCAGTCCGAGACAGGGGAACGAGCAGTACTTC.

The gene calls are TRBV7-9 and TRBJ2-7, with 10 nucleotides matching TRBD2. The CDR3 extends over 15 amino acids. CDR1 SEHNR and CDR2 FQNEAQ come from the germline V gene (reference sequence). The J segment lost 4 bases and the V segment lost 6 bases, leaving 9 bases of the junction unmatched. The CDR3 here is CASSLTSGDTYEQYF. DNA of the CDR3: TGTGCCAGCAGTCTTACTAGCGGGGACACGTACGAGCAGTACTTC.

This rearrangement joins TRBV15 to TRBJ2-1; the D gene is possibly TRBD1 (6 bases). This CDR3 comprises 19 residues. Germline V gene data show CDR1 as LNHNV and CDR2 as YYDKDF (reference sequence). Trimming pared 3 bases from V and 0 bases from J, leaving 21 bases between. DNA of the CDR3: TGTGCCACCAGCAGGGAGTACCAGGACAGACTGAGCTCCTACAATGAGCAGTTCTTC. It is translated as CATSREYQDRLSSYNEQFF.

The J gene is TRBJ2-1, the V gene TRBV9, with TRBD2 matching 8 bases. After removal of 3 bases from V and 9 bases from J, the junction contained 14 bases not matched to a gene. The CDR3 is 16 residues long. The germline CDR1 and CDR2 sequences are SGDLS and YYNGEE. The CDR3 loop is CASSETGTRRVGEQFF. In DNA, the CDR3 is TGTGCCAGCAGCGAAACCGGGACTAGGAGAGTCGGTGAGCAGTTCTTC.

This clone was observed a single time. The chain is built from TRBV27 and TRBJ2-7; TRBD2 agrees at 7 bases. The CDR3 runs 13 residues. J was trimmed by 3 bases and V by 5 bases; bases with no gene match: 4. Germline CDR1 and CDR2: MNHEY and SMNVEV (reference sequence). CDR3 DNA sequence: TGTGCCAGCAGTCGGCGGGAGTACTACGAGCAGTACTTC. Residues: CASSRREYYEQYF.

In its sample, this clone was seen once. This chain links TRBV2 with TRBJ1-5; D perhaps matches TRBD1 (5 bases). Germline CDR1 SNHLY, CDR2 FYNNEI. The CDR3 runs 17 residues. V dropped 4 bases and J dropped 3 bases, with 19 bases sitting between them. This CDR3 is CASSVASVRALNQPQHF. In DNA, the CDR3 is TGTGCCAGCAGTGTGGCTAGTGTCAGGGCTCTCAATCAGCCCCAGCATTTT.